This T cell receptor (beta chain) was identified in a study of T cell responses to AZD1222 COVID-19 vaccine. Trimming took 4 bases from V and 4 from J; bases not matched to a gene: 8. The CDR3 runs 15 residues. Germline V gene data show CDR1 as SGHRS and CDR2 as YFSETQ. Samples with a second dose at about 4 or about 12 weeks were pooled together. Sequenced by immunoSEQ multiplex PCR; TCRdb stores in-frame clones only, minus some. The table includes approximately 84,000 clones, around 91% detected once. Regarding this clone: The antigen is unknown.

Study-level results: It was only a handful of AZD1222 recipients who were seropositive at baseline. The reported proportion of spike-specific TCRs targeting unmutated variant regions was nearly half. Donors, mostly white British, included more females; clonal diversity was possibly underestimated.

Sequencing was performed on peripheral blood, taken 28 days after the second AZD1222 dose. This receptor was taken from an adult who received the AZD1222 COVID-19 vaccine. The chain combines TRBV5-1 with TRBJ1-1; TRBD1 aligns across 9 bases. The DNA for the CDR3 is TGCGCCAGCAGCCGACTGGGACAGGGCGGCACTGAAGCTTTCTTT. It yields the protein CASSRLGQGGTEAFF.